One sample yielded the 13 T cell receptor beta chains listed below, sequenced in a study of cytotoxic CD8 clonotypes in ibrutinib-treated CLL. Assay used: immunoSEQ multiplex PCR; TCRdb lists only in-frame clones, some missing. The data contain 300,000 or so clones, 60% to 80% of them singletons. The specimen comprised PBMCs, sampled after 36 months of ibrutinib treatment. The source is a human donor with chronic lymphocytic leukemia.

This clone was seen just once. This chain connects TRBV7-9 to TRBJ2-7; tentative D call: TRBD1 (6 bases). The CDR3 has 14 residues. CDR1 is SEHNR and CDR2 is FQNEAQ in the germline V gene (reference sequence). V lost 5 bases and J lost 0, with 11 bases in between. CDR3 protein: CASSAGTSSYEQYF. CDR3 in DNA: TGTGCCAGCAGCGCCGGGACAAGCTCCTACGAGCAGTACTTC.

The J gene is TRBJ2-6, the V gene TRBV28; no clear D gene. This CDR3 is built from 12 residues. Trimming removed 3 bases from V and 10 bases from J, with 7 bases in between. From germline, CDR1 is MDHEN and CDR2 SYDVKM. CDR3 nucleotides: TGTGCCAGCAGTTTCGGCAAGAACGTCCTGACTTTC. Protein: CASSFGKNVLTF.

This chain joins TRBV7-3 and TRBJ2-1, with TRBD1 matching 8 bases. The CDR3 covers 14 residues. V shed 5 bases and J 5 bases; nucleotides not matched to a gene: 5. The germline V gene has CDR1 SGHTA and CDR2 FQGTGA. The DNA of the CDR3 is TGTGCCAGCAGCACAGGGGGAGGTAACAATGAGCAGTTCTTC. It translates to CASSTGGGNNEQFF.

The V gene is TRBV27, the J gene TRBJ2-7; 7 nucleotides match TRBD1. From germline, CDR1 is MNHEY and CDR2 SMNVEV (reference sequence). The ends lost 7 bases at V and 4 bases at J; junction bases unmatched: 4. The CDR3 has 12 amino acids. This CDR3 reads CASTQQGYEQYF. Here the CDR3 DNA reads TGTGCCAGCACCCAACAGGGGTACGAGCAGTACTTC.

This rearrangement joins TRBV4-1 to TRBJ1-1; no definite D call. This CDR3 is 18 amino acids long. Trimming stripped 1 base from V and 3 bases from J, with 21 bases between. In germline, CDR1 is MGHRA, CDR2 YSYEKL. CDR3 nucleotide sequence: TGCGCCAGCAGCCAAGCGGGCCAGGTTGGCGTTGTCCACACTGAAGCTTTCTTT. Translated: CASSQAGQVGVVHTEAFF.

V is TRBV12-5 and J is TRBJ2-7; weak D call: TRBD1 (5 bases). Germline assignment: CDR1 LGHNT and CDR2 FRNRAP. Trimming cost V 2 bases and J 3 bases, with 14 bases left between them. The CDR3 loop spans 15 amino acids. In nucleotides, the CDR3 is TGTGCTAGTGGTTTGTCAGGGATAGGTTTCTACGAGCAGTACTTC. This gives the protein CASGLSGIGFYEQYF. Complete variable domain (other parts from reference TRBV12-5 and TRBJ2-7): DARVTQTPRHKVTEMGQEVTMRCQPILGHNTVFWYRQTMMQGLELLAYFRNRAPLDDSGMPKDRFSAEMPDATLATLKIQPSEPRDSAVYFCASGLSGIGFYEQYFGPGTRLTVT.

This clone showed up just a few times. The chain uses TRBV27 and TRBJ1-2; no clear D gene. V was shortened by 6 bases and J by 5 bases, with 7 bases between the two germline ends. The germline V gene has CDR1 MNHEY and CDR2 SMNVEV (reference sequence). CDR3 length: 11 residues. The CDR3 region has the DNA TGTGCCAGCAGGTCCGGATATGGCTACACCTTC. Translation gives CASRSGYGYTF.

This clone was picked up a small number of times. The chain recombines TRBV11-3 with TRBJ2-5; TRBD2 agrees at 9 bases. V shed 1 base and J 5 bases; nucleotides not matched to a gene: 5. Per germline, CDR1 SGHNT and CDR2 YENEEA. The CDR3 is 15 amino acids. The DNA of the CDR3 is TGTGCCAGCAGCTTAGGGCGGGAGGGCCTTGAGACCCAGTACTTC. Protein sequence: CASSLGREGLETQYF. Full variable domain (outside the CDR3, taken from reference TRBV11-3 and TRBJ2-5): EAGVVQSPRYKIIEKKQPVAFWCNPISGHNTLYWYLQNLGQGPELLIRYENEEAVDDSQLPKDRFSAERLKGVDSTLKIQPAELGDSAVYLCASSLGREGLETQYFGPGTRLLVL.

The chain is built from TRBV15 and TRBJ2-7, with TRBD1 matching over 9 bases. Looked up from germline, CDR1 is LNHNV and CDR2 is YYDKDF (reference sequence). V trimming: 1 base; J trimming: 4 bases; junction bases outside the gene matches: 5. The CDR3 covers 15 residues. The CDR3 DNA is TGTGCCACCAGCAGAGGACAGGGGGTAACTTACGAGCAGTACTTC. It translates to CATSRGQGVTYEQYF.

The V gene is TRBV11-3, the J gene TRBJ2-1; D not certain. From germline, CDR1 is SGHNT and CDR2 YENEEA. Trimming took off 0 bases at V and 7 bases at J, with 10 bases between the two ends. The CDR3 runs 14 residues. CDR3 loop: CASSLDGPGNEQFF. CDR3 DNA: TGTGCCAGCAGCTTAGATGGGCCTGGGAATGAGCAGTTCTTC.

The rearrangement joins TRBV29-1 to TRBJ2-1; D possibly matches TRBD1 or TRBD2 (5 bases each). V was cut by 3 bases and J by 3 bases, with 9 bases left in between. The CDR3 contains 13 residues. The V gene's germline CDR1 is SQVTM and CDR2 ANQGSEA. The CDR3 region has the DNA TGCAGCGTTGACGGGGCGGGCTACAATGAGCAGTTCTTC. As protein: CSVDGAGYNEQFF.

V gene TRBV7-9 combines with J gene TRBJ2-1; 9 bases agree with TRBD1. The V gene end was trimmed by 1 base and the J gene end by 3 bases; junction bases not matched to a gene: 4. This CDR3 is built from 16 residues. Germline-derived CDR1 and CDR2 are SEHNR and FQNEAQ (reference sequence). The CDR3 DNA follows: TGTGCCAGCAGCTTAGGGGACAGGGCCTTCTACAATGAGCAGTTCTTC. This gives the protein CASSLGDRAFYNEQFF.

CDR3 protein: CASSPVGQGADYGYTF. In DNA, the CDR3 is TGTGCCAGCTCACCCGTAGGACAGGGGGCGGACTATGGCTACACCTTC. This sequence joins TRBV18 and TRBJ1-2; 11 nucleotides line up with TRBD1. This CDR3 has 16 residues. After removal of 3 bases from V and 3 bases from J, the junction contained 6 bases not matched to a gene. The germline V gene has CDR1 KGHSH and CDR2 LQKENI.